This T cell receptor beta chain was identified in a study of CD8+CD57+ T cells in acquired aplastic anemia. Study context: The mean DNA yield obtained from sorted CD4+ and CD8+ cells came to approximately 3 ug.

Genomic DNA constituted the template upon which TCR beta VDJ and CDR3 profiling was performed. TCRdb used MiXCR to reprocess the reads, holding one entry per CDR3 protein. Of approximately 470,000 distinct CDR3 sequences in the sample, about a third were seen once. Patients sequenced had flow cytometry evidence of CD8+CD57+ cell expansion. None of the patients had been given any therapy when their blood was sampled. This CDR3 comprises 13 residues. Trimming cost V 1 base and J 8 bases; bases outside gene matches: 2. Germline V gene sequence: CDR1 SNHLY, CDR2 FYNNEI. Study-wide results and caveats: Levels of CD8+ Simpson's diversity were not significantly distinct in patients versus controls.

This clonotype was seen repeatedly, ten times or more. Its target is not known. The TCR was taken from a human donor with aplastic anemia. The rearrangement links TRBV2 to TRBJ2-1, with TRBD2 matching over 7 bases. The specimen sequenced was sorted CD4+, CD8+, or CD8+CD57+ T cells (not recorded which) from PBMCs. The CDR3 coding sequence is TGTGCCAGCAGTGAAGAGCGGGGCGATGAGCAGTTCTTC. Protein sequence: CASSEERGDEQFF.